Below, 17 T cell receptor beta chains from the same sample are listed, as sequenced in a study of OX40 agonist ivuxolimab in advanced cancers. This table comes from immunoSEQ multiplex PCR, and its TCRdb copy is limited to in-frame clones, with some not included. The repertoire includes some 37,000 clones, 65% to 90% of them detected once, and roughly 1.8% sits in the top ten. The starting material was CD4+ or CD8+ T cells sorted from blood, obtained in a trial of the OX40 agonist ivuxolimab. The origin of the receptors is an adult with an advanced solid tumor such as melanoma, head and neck, liver or kidney cancer.

This chain uses TRBV7-2 with TRBJ1-2, with D uncertain. CDR3 size: 14 residues. V lost 5 bases and J 5 bases, leaving 15 bases between the germline ends. Germline loops: CDR1 SGHTA, CDR2 FQGNSA. The CDR3 DNA is TGTGCCAGCAGCCCACCGTCGACCGGGTATGGCTACACCTTC. Translation gives CASSPPSTGYGYTF.

The sample holds a few counts of this clone. The chain uses TRBV7-2 and TRBJ1-5; unclear D gene. Trimming cost V 0 bases and J 4 bases, with 7 bases left between them. Germline V gene sequence: CDR1 SGHTA, CDR2 FQGNSA. CDR3 length: 14 amino acids. The CDR3 region is CASSLAELNQPQHF. CDR3 nucleotides: TGTGCCAGCAGCTTAGCTGAGTTAAATCAGCCCCAGCATTTT.

The gene calls are TRBV7-3 and TRBJ2-2, with D unclear. CDR3 size: 14 residues. The V gene lost 5 bases and the J gene lost 2 bases, with 9 bases spanning the gap. Germline V CDR1 and CDR2: SGHTA, FQGTGA. The CDR3 sequence is CASSGQPNTGELFF. The CDR3 DNA sequence: TGTGCCAGCAGCGGTCAGCCAAACACCGGGGAGCTGTTTTTT.

This clone was counted a single time. Here the CDR3 DNA reads TGTGCCAGCAGCCAAGTTCGGGACAGGCAAATGAACACTGAAGCTTTCTTT. Protein product: CASSQVRDRQMNTEAFF. V usage is TRBV4-2 and J usage is TRBJ1-1, with TRBD1 matching 8 bases. This CDR3 is 17 amino acids long. J was trimmed by 0 bases and V by 1 base; bases with no gene match: 7. Germline assignment: CDR1 LGHNA and CDR2 YNFKEQ.

This sequence joins TRBV25-1 and TRBJ1-2, with D possibly TRBD1 on 5 matching bases. The V gene's germline CDR1 is MGHDK and CDR2 SYGVNS. The ends were cut back, 2 bases at V and 4 bases at J, with 11 bases in the middle. This CDR3 has 14 residues. CDR3 sequence (DNA): TGTGCCAGCAGTGAAACCGGGACTACCTATGGCTACACCTTC. Residues: CASSETGTTYGYTF.

V and J are TRBV6-6 and TRBJ2-7, with a possible D match to TRBD1 (5 bases). Trimming took 5 bases from V and 2 from J, leaving 13 bases between them. Per the germline V gene, CDR1 is MNHNY and CDR2 is SVGAGI (reference sequence). CDR3 size: 14 residues. The CDR3 reads CASSPGRFPYEQYF. The CDR3 region has the DNA TGTGCCAGCAGTCCAGGGCGGTTCCCCTACGAGCAGTACTTC.

The J gene is TRBJ1-5, the V gene TRBV5-1; D perhaps matches TRBD1 (5 bases). This CDR3 has 16 amino acids. Between the trimmed V and J ends, which lost 0 bases and 6 bases, there was a span of 16 bases. The germline gives CDR1 SGHRS, CDR2 YFSETQ. This CDR3 is CASSLAGWGTGQPQHF. CDR3 coding DNA: TGCGCCAGCAGCTTGGCCGGGTGGGGGACGGGTCAGCCCCAGCATTTT.

V is TRBV27 and J is TRBJ2-1, with 7 bases lining up with TRBD1. The germline V gene encodes CDR1 MNHEY and CDR2 SMNVEV (reference sequence). Germline trimming cut 5 bases from V and 0 bases from J; bases unmatched to any gene: 4. The CDR3 sequence is 15 residues long. The CDR3 sequence is CASSQQGFSYNEQFF. The CDR3 DNA follows: TGTGCCAGCAGTCAACAGGGGTTCTCCTACAATGAGCAGTTCTTC.

The rearrangement links TRBV9 to TRBJ2-3; 9 bases fit TRBD2. V dropped 2 bases and J dropped 0; count of bases not matched to a gene: 7. Per the germline V gene, CDR1 is SGDLS and CDR2 is YYNGEE. This CDR3 contains 17 residues. CDR3 in amino acids: CASSVGIAGDSTDTQYF. In DNA form, the CDR3 reads TGTGCCAGCAGCGTTGGGATAGCGGGGGACAGCACAGATACGCAGTATTTT.

This clone was detected only a few times. The chain carries TRBV5-6 and TRBJ2-3; tentatively, D is TRBD1 or TRBD2 (5 bases each). Trimming removed 2 bases at V and 0 bases at J, with 19 bases between. Germline V gives CDR1 SGHDT, CDR2 YYEEEE. This CDR3 is built from 18 residues. CDR3 nucleotides: TGTGCCAGCAGCTTCTCCCTTGGGGGTCCCCTTAGCACAGATACGCAGTATTTT. It encodes CASSFSLGGPLSTDTQYF.

The chain is built from TRBV7-8 and TRBJ2-2, with D unresolved. Germline CDR1 SGHVS, CDR2 FQNEAQ. Trimming took 1 base from V and 7 from J, leaving 10 bases between them. The CDR3 is 14 amino acids. CDR3 coding DNA: TGTGCCAGCAGCTTAGAGATGGGTTACGGGGAGCTGTTTTTT. Its protein product is CASSLEMGYGELFF.

The CDR3 loop is CASSDSYSSYNEQFF. DNA of the CDR3: TGTGCCAGCAGTGACTCTTACAGCTCCTACAATGAGCAGTTCTTC. The chain employs TRBV6-4 and TRBJ2-1; D gene uncertain. Trimming removed 0 bases at V and 0 bases at J, with 6 bases between. Germline values: CDR1 MRHNA, CDR2 SNTAGT. The length of the CDR3 is 15 residues.

The rearrangement uses TRBV10-3 and TRBJ1-5; D is unresolved. Germline CDR1 is ENHRY and CDR2 is SYGVKD. Trimming stripped 10 bases from V and 2 bases from J, with 15 bases between. The CDR3 covers 14 residues. In DNA, the CDR3 is TGTGCCACCCAATCGACGGCGGGCAATCAGCCCCAGCATTTT. It codes for CATQSTAGNQPQHF.

This chain connects TRBV5-1 to TRBJ2-3; 11 positions match TRBD2. This CDR3 region has 17 residues. Germline CDR1 reads SGHRS; CDR2 reads YFSETQ. With 2 bases clipped from V and 2 bases from J, the junction kept 7 bases outside the gene matches. CDR3 nucleotide sequence: TGCGCCAGCAGCTTCGAAACTAGCGGGGGACCCACAGATACGCAGTATTTT. Translated, it gives CASSFETSGGPTDTQYF.

The J gene is TRBJ2-5, the V gene TRBV19, with 10 bases matching TRBD2. Germline CDR1 LNHDA, CDR2 SQIVND (reference sequence). CDR3 size: 13 residues. Trimming at V came to 10 bases and at J to 5 bases, leaving 7 bases not matched to a gene. CDR3 nucleotide sequence: TGTGCCACCCTGGGACTAGCGACGGAGACCCAGTACTTC. Translated: CATLGLATETQYF.

This clone appeared once. The chain is built from TRBV11-2 and TRBJ1-1; a possible D gene is TRBD1 (6 bases). The CDR3 is 15 amino acids. Trimming shortened V by 5 bases and J by 0 bases, and 13 bases separated the two germline ends. In germline, CDR1 is SGHAT, CDR2 FQNNGV. This chain's CDR3 is CASSPRTAVNTEAFF. CDR3 DNA: TGTGCCAGCAGCCCCCGGACAGCAGTGAACACTGAAGCTTTCTTT.

This clone has a single count. The V gene is TRBV5-6, the J gene TRBJ2-5; possibly TRBD1 for D (5 bases). Germline values: CDR1 SGHDT, CDR2 YYEEEE. This CDR3 spans 15 amino acids. Trimming shortened V by 0 bases and J by 0 bases, and 9 bases separated the two germline ends. The CDR3 loop reads CASSLDFRDQETQYF. CDR3 DNA sequence: TGTGCCAGCAGCTTGGACTTCAGGGACCAAGAGACCCAGTACTTC.